Below, one T cell receptor (beta chain) is given with its context. V was clipped by 5 bases and J by 0 bases, with 11 bases between them. Germline-derived CDR1 and CDR2 are LNHDA and SQIVND (reference sequence). This CDR3 region has 16 residues. The assay was immunoSEQ multiplex PCR, and TCRdb's table has in-frame clones only and misses some. In the table there are approximately 150,000 clones, roughly 84% of which are singletons. These data come from a study of blood T cell repertoires in COVID-19. The clonotype comes from a man in his thirties or forties with COVID-19, enrolled during active disease. This chain uses TRBV19 with TRBJ2-6; D is possibly TRBD2 (6 bases). The sample was peripheral blood. The CDR3 is CASSGDGGSGANVLTF. Here the CDR3 DNA reads TGTGCCAGTAGTGGAGACGGGGGCTCTGGGGCCAACGTCCTGACTTTC.